Listed here is a single T cell receptor (beta chain). The entry originates in a study of radiation and T cells in renal cell carcinoma. The overall study: Nephrectomy followed 15 Gy stereotactic body radiation by 4 weeks.

Time point of the sample: blood 2 weeks post-SBRT. Treatment: 15 Gy SBRT to primary tumor, nephrectomy 4 weeks later. Blood was sampled at baseline, 2 weeks and 4 weeks after SBRT. Germline V gene data show CDR1 as SGHVS and CDR2 as FNYEAQ. The length of the CDR3 is 14 residues. The V end was cut by 1 base, the J end by 5 bases, with 9 bases between. TCRdb's copy holds only in-frame clones and misses some; the assay was immunoSEQ multiplex PCR. The sample records around 80,000 clones, roughly 80% being singletons. The chain employs TRBV7-6 and TRBJ2-1; weak D call: TRBD1 (6 bases). The receptor's source is a man between 60 and 75 years old with renal cell carcinoma. Sequencing was performed on blood, taken from a patient whose treatment included radiotherapy and nephrectomy. CDR3 residues: CASSLDAGDNEQFF. CDR3 DNA sequence: TGTGCCAGCAGCTTAGATGCAGGGGACAATGAGCAGTTCTTC.